These 6 T cell receptor delta chains share one sample of origin, sequenced in a study of Vδ1+ human thymocytes. The study's findings and limits: Thymic TRG and TRD repertoires appeared highly polyclonal.

These receptors' antigens are unknown. Sequences come from RNA converted to cDNA by reverse transcription. The CDR3 regions were amplified by multiplex PCR from V-gene primers to a constant-region primer. TCRdb applied CATT to the multiplex PCR reads for clone calling. The sample contains over 20,000 delta-chain clones, roughly 8% of which appear only once. Input material: Vdelta1+ gamma-delta thymocytes from the thymus. Sample subset: FACS-sorted CD3+ TCRalphabeta- TCRVdelta1+ TCRVdelta2- thymocytes. The origin of the receptors is a child less than two years old who had congenital heart surgery.

The J gene was reported as TRDJ1; the V gene went uncalled; the listed D gene, TRDD3, was not tested against the DNA. The CDR3 runs 18 residues. The CDR3 protein is CALGNIVPFGGYTDKLIF. For the CDR3, the DNA is TGTGCTCTTGGGAACATCGTGCCCTTTGGGGGTTACACCGATAAACTCATCTTT.

This chain links TRDV1 with TRDJ1; no definite D call. This CDR3 spans 17 amino acids. V was pared by 0 bases and J by 0 bases, with 14 bases between. Germline loops: CDR1 TSWWSYY, CDR2 QGS. CDR3 bases: TGTGCTCTTGGGGAACTGGAGCCTCGTACTTACACCGATAAACTCATCTTT. This encodes CALGELEPRTYTDKLIF.

V usage is TRDV1 and J usage is TRDJ1; D uncertain. Trimming removed 4 bases from V and 9 bases from J, with 24 bases in between. CDR1 and CDR2 (germline): TSWWSYY, QGS. The length of the CDR3 is 16 residues. The CDR3: CALGATPLLLADELIF. The CDR3 nucleotides are TGTGCTCTTGGGGCCACCCCATTATTGTTGGCTGACGAACTCATCTTT.

On this clone: This may arise from a read error, as a much more abundant clone is one base away. The rearrangement uses TRDV2 and TRDJ1; D might be TRDD3 (6 bases). V lost 3 bases and J 0 bases, leaving 19 bases between the germline ends. Germline assignment: CDR1 GEAIGNYY and CDR2 EKD. The length of the CDR3 is 17 residues. This CDR3 is CACDSRDRGKYTDKLIF. The CDR3 coding sequence is TGTGCCTGTGACTCGCGGGACCGGGGGAAGTACACCGATAAACTCATCTTT.

The chain links TRDV2 to TRDJ1; TRDD3 matches 8 bases. The CDR3 contains 16 residues. V trimming: 0 bases; J trimming: 0 bases; junction bases outside the gene matches: 5. CDR1 is GEAIGNYY and CDR2 is EKD in the germline V gene. The CDR3 nucleotides are TGTGCCTGTGACACCGACTGGGGGCAAAACACCGATAAACTCATCTTT. Residues: CACDTDWGQNTDKLIF.

The J gene is TRDJ1, the V gene TRDV1; 10 bases agree with TRDD3. The CDR3 runs to 15 residues. V trimming: 9 bases; J trimming: 0 bases; junction bases outside the gene matches: 7. Germline V gives CDR1 TSWWSYY, CDR2 QGS. The CDR3 sequence is CALTDWGIHTDKLIF. The CDR3 nucleotides read TGTGCTCTGACTGACTGGGGGATCCACACCGATAAACTCATCTTT.